The 21 T cell receptor beta chains listed next were all sequenced from one sample in a study of control samples from healthy donors and cancer patients. The repertoire was sequenced with immunoSEQ multiplex PCR; TCRdb's copy has only in-frame clones and lacks some. The sample consists of 53,000 or so clones, roughly nine tenths of them appearing once. The source material was PBMCs. Receptors originate from a man aged 60 to 69 with head and neck cancer.

The chain carries TRBV28 and TRBJ1-4; maybe TRBD1 (5 bases). V was pared by 3 bases and J by 8 bases, with 13 bases between. The CDR3 totals 14 residues. Germline-derived CDR1 and CDR2 are MDHEN and SYDVKM. The CDR3, as DNA: TGTGCCAGCAGTTTGTCCGGGGCCGGAGAAAAACTGTTTTTT. The encoded protein is CASSLSGAGEKLFF.

The chain employs TRBV11-2 and TRBJ2-1; D ambiguous. V was shortened by 6 bases and J by 8 bases, with 8 bases between the two germline ends. This CDR3 is built from 11 residues. The germline V gene has CDR1 SGHAT and CDR2 FQNNGV. The CDR3 DNA follows: TGTGCCAGCAGTCCCCTGTATGAGCAGTTCTTC. This translates into CASSPLYEQFF.

The rearrangement links TRBV28 to TRBJ2-2, with unresolved D. This CDR3 is built from 15 residues. V was trimmed by 2 bases and J by 7 bases, leaving 14 bases between them. Germline lookup yields CDR1 MDHEN and CDR2 SYDVKM. The CDR3 protein is CASSLPLTSRGELFF. The CDR3 bases are TGTGCCAGCAGTTTACCCCTGACTTCGCGCGGGGAGCTGTTTTTT. Complete variable domain (other parts from reference TRBV28 and TRBJ2-2): DVKVTQSSRYLVKRTGEKVFLECVQDMDHENMFWYRQDPGLGLRLIYFSYDVKMKEKGDIPEGYSVSREKKERFSLILESASTNQTSMYLCASSLPLTSRGELFFGEGSRLTVL.

J is TRBJ2-1 and V is TRBV4-3, with D hard to call. This CDR3 is built from 15 residues. Deletions cut 4 bases from V and 0 bases from J, with 10 bases between. Germline CDR1 is LGHNA and CDR2 is YSLEER. In DNA form, the CDR3 reads TGCGCCAGCAGCCCTCTCTTGAGCTCCTACAATGAGCAGTTCTTC. It encodes CASSPLLSSYNEQFF.

The V call is TRBV19, the J call TRBJ2-5; perhaps TRBD1 as D (6 bases). Trimming shortened V by 5 bases and J by 5 bases, and 15 bases separated the two germline ends. This CDR3 region has 14 residues. CDR1 is LNHDA and CDR2 is SQIVND in the germline V gene (reference sequence). The CDR3 loop is CASSQGQSWETQYF. The CDR3 region has the DNA TGTGCCAGTAGTCAAGGACAGTCCTGGGAGACCCAGTACTTC. Complete variable domain (other parts from reference TRBV19 and TRBJ2-5): DGGITQSPKYLFRKEGQNVTLSCEQNLNHDAMYWYRQDPGQGLRLIYYSQIVNDFQKGDIAEGYSVSREKKESFPLTVTSAQKNPTAFYLCASSQGQSWETQYFGPGTRLLVL.

The chain combines TRBV28 with TRBJ2-7; 12 bases are a match to TRBD2. The CDR3 covers 16 residues. From germline, CDR1 is MDHEN and CDR2 SYDVKM. V lost 1 base, J lost 4 bases, and 5 bases stayed unmatched. The CDR3 here is CASSLYPSGRGYEQYF. Written as DNA, the CDR3 is TGTGCCAGCAGTTTATACCCTAGCGGGAGGGGATACGAGCAGTACTTC.

This clone has only one observation. The V call is TRBV28, the J call TRBJ2-4; D is uncertain. CDR1 and CDR2 from the germline V gene are MDHEN and SYDVKM. V dropped 4 bases and J dropped 0 bases, with 10 bases sitting between them. The CDR3 extends over 15 amino acids. The CDR3 sequence: CASSSPSLAKNIQYF. The CDR3, as DNA: TGTGCCAGCAGTTCCCCCTCCTTAGCCAAAAACATTCAGTACTTC.

In its sample, this clone was seen a few times. V gene TRBV4-1 combines with J gene TRBJ1-5; 7 bases agree with TRBD1. Germline CDR1 and CDR2: MGHRA and YSYEKL. CDR3 length equals 15 residues. The junction had 7 bases not matched to a gene; V was cut back by 5 bases and J by 3 bases. The CDR3 is CASSAQGLNNQPQHF. CDR3 DNA: TGCGCCAGCAGCGCACAGGGGCTGAACAATCAGCCCCAGCATTTT.

The rearrangement links TRBV7-2 to TRBJ1-6; 8 bases are shared with TRBD1. With V trimmed by 2 bases and J by 5 bases, 2 bases remained unmatched. From germline, CDR1 is SGHTA and CDR2 FQGNSA. The CDR3 spans 15 residues. CDR3 sequence (DNA): TGTGCCAGCAGCTTATCAGGGGGCGATAATTCACCCCTCCACTTT. As protein: CASSLSGGDNSPLHF.

The chain joins TRBV5-1 to TRBJ2-5; D might be TRBD1 (6 bases). The CDR3 length is 14 residues. V was shortened by 0 bases and J by 7 bases, with 13 bases between the two germline ends. CDR1 is SGHRS and CDR2 is YFSETQ in the germline V gene. The CDR3 sequence: CASSLGQVDGTQYF. In DNA form, the CDR3 reads TGCGCCAGCAGCTTGGGACAGGTAGACGGGACCCAGTACTTC.

The chain uses TRBV30 and TRBJ2-3; D possibly corresponds to TRBD1 (6 bases). There are 15 residues in the CDR3. From germline, CDR1 is GTSNPN and CDR2 SVGIG (reference sequence). Deletions cut 1 base from V and 2 bases from J, with 13 bases between. CDR3 protein: CAWSGKGEPTDTQYF. The CDR3 DNA is TGTGCCTGGAGTGGTAAGGGGGAGCCCACAGATACGCAGTATTTT.

The V call is TRBV4-1, the J call TRBJ2-7; D unresolved. V lost 0 bases, J lost 3 bases, and 12 bases lay in between. The CDR3 consists of 15 residues. Germline V gives CDR1 MGHRA, CDR2 YSYEKL. CDR3 nucleotides: TGCGCCAGCAGCCAAGATCACGGGTCGGGCTACGAGCAGTACTTC. The encoded protein is CASSQDHGSGYEQYF.

This rearrangement joins TRBV19 to TRBJ1-2; the match to TRBD1 covers 7 bases. V lost 8 bases and J lost 4; bases outside the gene matches: 7. CDR1 and CDR2 (germline): LNHDA, SQIVND (reference sequence). The CDR3 is 13 residues long. The CDR3 DNA sequence: TGTGCCAGTCTTAAGGGGGCGGCCTATGGCTACACCTTC. Protein: CASLKGAAYGYTF.

This chain joins TRBV4-3 and TRBJ2-2; D is undetermined. Trimming took off 0 bases at V and 7 bases at J, with 18 bases between the two ends. Germline-derived CDR1 and CDR2 are LGHNA and YSLEER. The CDR3 spans 17 residues. The CDR3 sequence: CASSQDADPGPSGELFF. In DNA form, the CDR3 reads TGCGCCAGCAGCCAAGATGCGGACCCGGGCCCCAGCGGGGAGCTGTTTTTT.

The chain uses TRBV5-1 and TRBJ2-1; 8 bases are a match to TRBD1. V trimming: 0 bases; J trimming: 1 base; junction bases outside the gene matches: 0. The CDR3 length is 15 residues. Germline-derived CDR1 and CDR2 are SGHRS and YFSETQ. CDR3 sequence: CASSLGQGSYNEQFF. DNA for the CDR3: TGCGCCAGCAGCTTGGGACAGGGGTCCTACAATGAGCAGTTCTTC.

This chain connects TRBV7-2 to TRBJ2-2; D might be TRBD2 (6 bases). The ends were cut back, 0 bases at V and 5 bases at J, with 13 bases in the middle. Germline CDR1 SGHTA, CDR2 FQGNSA. The CDR3 spans 16 residues. CDR3 loop: CASSLAAGLDTGELFF. CDR3 in DNA: TGTGCCAGCAGCTTAGCGGCGGGGCTCGATACCGGGGAGCTGTTTTTT.

This clone was seen a handful of times. The chain links TRBV10-2 to TRBJ2-2; possibly TRBD1 or TRBD2 for D (5 bases each). The V gene's germline CDR1 is WSHSY and CDR2 SAAADI. V was cut by 4 bases and J by 0 bases, with 12 bases left in between. The CDR3 spans 16 residues. The CDR3 protein is CASSGPGTPNTGELFF. Here the CDR3 DNA reads TGCGCCAGCAGTGGCCCAGGGACGCCGAACACCGGGGAGCTGTTTTTT.

The chain carries TRBV7-8 and TRBJ1-3, with a weak D call TRBD1 (6 bases). The germline V and J ends were trimmed by 3 bases and 0 bases, with 18 bases remaining between them. Germline V gene lookup returns CDR1 SGHVS and CDR2 FQNEAQ. This CDR3 has 18 amino acids. The CDR3, as DNA: TGTGCCAGCAGCTTGAACAGGGTTGTACTCGCCTCTGGAAACACCATATATTTT. Amino acid sequence: CASSLNRVVLASGNTIYF.

This clone was seen only once. The genes are TRBV12-5 and TRBJ2-1; 13 bases agree with TRBD2. J was trimmed by 7 bases and V by 7 bases; bases with no gene match: 7. Germline lookup yields CDR1 LGHNT and CDR2 FRNRAP. The CDR3 is 15 amino acids. The CDR3 reads CASAPGLAGINEQFF. DNA of the CDR3: TGTGCTAGTGCCCCGGGACTAGCGGGAATAAATGAGCAGTTCTTC.

V gene TRBV5-6 combines with J gene TRBJ1-6; no definite D call. The CDR3 has 16 residues. The V gene's germline CDR1 is SGHDT and CDR2 YYEEEE. Trimming removed 6 bases at V and 2 bases at J, with 15 bases between. CDR3 amino acids: CASNLGSGTYNSPLHF. In DNA, the CDR3 is TGTGCCAGCAACCTTGGATCCGGGACCTATAATTCACCCCTCCACTTT.

The chain employs TRBV30 and TRBJ2-1, with D unclear. V was clipped by 5 bases and J by 4 bases, with 6 bases between them. CDR3 length equals 11 residues. Germline lookup yields CDR1 GTSNPN and CDR2 SVGIG (reference sequence). The CDR3 spells CAWGDYNEQFF. The DNA for the CDR3 is TGTGCCTGGGGGGATTACAATGAGCAGTTCTTC.